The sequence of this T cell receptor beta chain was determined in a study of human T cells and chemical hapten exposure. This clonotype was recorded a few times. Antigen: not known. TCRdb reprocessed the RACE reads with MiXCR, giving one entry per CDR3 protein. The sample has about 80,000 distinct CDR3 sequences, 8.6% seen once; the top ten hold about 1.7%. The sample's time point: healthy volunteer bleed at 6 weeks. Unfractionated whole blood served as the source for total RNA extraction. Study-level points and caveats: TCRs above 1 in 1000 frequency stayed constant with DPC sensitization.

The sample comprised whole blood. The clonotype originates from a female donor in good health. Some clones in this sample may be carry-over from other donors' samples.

The CDR3 nucleotides read TGTGCCATCAGTGTTAGCAGCAATCAGCCCCAGCATTTT. Translating it yields CAISVSSNQPQHF. This sequence joins TRBV10-3 and TRBJ1-5; D not certain. Germline CDR1 ENHRY, CDR2 SYGVKD. The CDR3 sequence is 13 residues long. V lost 4 bases and J lost 1, with 5 bases in between.